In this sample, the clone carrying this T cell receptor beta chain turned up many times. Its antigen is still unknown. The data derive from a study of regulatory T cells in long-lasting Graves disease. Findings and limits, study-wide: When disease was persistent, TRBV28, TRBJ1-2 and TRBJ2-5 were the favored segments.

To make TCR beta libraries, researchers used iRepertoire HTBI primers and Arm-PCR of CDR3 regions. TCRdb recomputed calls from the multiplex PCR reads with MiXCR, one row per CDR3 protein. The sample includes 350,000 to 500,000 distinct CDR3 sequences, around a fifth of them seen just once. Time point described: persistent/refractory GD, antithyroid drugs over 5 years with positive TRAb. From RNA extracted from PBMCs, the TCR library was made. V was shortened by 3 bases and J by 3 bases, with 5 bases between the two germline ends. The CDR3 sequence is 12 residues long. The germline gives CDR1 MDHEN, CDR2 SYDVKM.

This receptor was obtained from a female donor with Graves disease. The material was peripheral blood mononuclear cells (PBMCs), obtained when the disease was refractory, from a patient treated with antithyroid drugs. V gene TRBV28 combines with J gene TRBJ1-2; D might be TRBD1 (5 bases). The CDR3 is CASSLGDYGYTF. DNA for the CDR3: TGTGCCAGCAGTTTGGGGGACTATGGCTACACCTTC.